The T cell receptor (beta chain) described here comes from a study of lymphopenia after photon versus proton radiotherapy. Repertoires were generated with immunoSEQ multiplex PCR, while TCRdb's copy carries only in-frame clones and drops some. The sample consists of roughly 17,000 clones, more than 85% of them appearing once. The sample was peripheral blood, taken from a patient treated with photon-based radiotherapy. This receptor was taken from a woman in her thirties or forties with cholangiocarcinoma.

The CDR3 bases are TGTGCCATCAGTGAAGGCGGGAGTCAGTTGGATACGCAGTATTTT. This sequence encodes CAISEGGSQLDTQYF. The gene calls are TRBV10-3 and TRBJ2-3, with 7 bases matching TRBD2. Germline CDR1 and CDR2: ENHRY and SYGVKD. V gave up 3 bases and J gave up 6 bases; unmatched junction bases: 9. The CDR3 length is 15 residues.